This TCR beta chain was documented in a study of CD8+ T cells in alopecia areata. CDR3 size: 15 residues. Trimming shortened V by 0 bases and J by 1 base, and 9 bases separated the two germline ends. Researchers gathered lesional scalp punch biopsies and peripheral blood from patients with alopecia areata. Following RNA extraction, reverse transcription yielded cDNA that acted as the sequencing template. Sequencing was performed with immunoSEQ multiplex PCR; in TCRdb, only in-frame clones are kept and a portion is missing. The profile shows 160,000 or so clones, about 72% of them singletons. The sequence derives from a human donor with alopecia areata. The specimen was CD8+ T cells sorted from blood, collected at week 0. The gene calls are TRBV23-1 and TRBJ2-5; D is ambiguous. TRBV23-1 is noted as an ORF with a role that remains uncertain. CDR3 sequence: CASSQSETFQETQYF. As DNA, the CDR3 is TGCGCCAGCAGTCAATCGGAGACCTTCCAAGAGACCCAGTACTTC.